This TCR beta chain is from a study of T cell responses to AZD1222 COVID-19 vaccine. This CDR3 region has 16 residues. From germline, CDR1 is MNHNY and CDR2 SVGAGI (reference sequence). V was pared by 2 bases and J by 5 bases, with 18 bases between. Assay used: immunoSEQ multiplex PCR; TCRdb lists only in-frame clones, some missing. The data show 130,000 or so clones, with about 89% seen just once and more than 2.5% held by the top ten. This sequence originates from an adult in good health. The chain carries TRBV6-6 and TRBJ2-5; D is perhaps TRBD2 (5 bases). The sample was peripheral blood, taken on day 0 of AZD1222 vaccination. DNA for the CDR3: TGTGCCAGCAGTTACAGGGAGCGGCCAGGAGTGGAGACCCAGTACTTC. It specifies CASSYRERPGVETQYF.